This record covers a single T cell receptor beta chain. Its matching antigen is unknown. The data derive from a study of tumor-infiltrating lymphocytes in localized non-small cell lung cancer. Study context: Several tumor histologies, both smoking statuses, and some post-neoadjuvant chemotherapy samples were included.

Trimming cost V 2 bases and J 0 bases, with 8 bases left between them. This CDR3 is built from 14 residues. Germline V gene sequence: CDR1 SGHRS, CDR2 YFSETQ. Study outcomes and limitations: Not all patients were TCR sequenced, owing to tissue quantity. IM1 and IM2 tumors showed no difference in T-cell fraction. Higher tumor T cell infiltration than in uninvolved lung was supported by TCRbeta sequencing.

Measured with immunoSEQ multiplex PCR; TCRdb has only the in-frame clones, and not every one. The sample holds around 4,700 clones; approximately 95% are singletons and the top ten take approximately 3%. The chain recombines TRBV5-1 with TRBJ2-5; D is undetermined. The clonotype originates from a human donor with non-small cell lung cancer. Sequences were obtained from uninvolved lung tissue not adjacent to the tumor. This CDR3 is CASSLGRDQETQYF. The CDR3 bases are TGCGCCAGCAGCTTAGGACGGGACCAAGAGACCCAGTACTTC.